These 29 T cell receptor beta chains were sequenced from one sample in a study of T-cell reconstitution after alpha-beta-depleted transplantation in children. Unique molecular identifiers featured in how the TCRbeta library was prepared. TCRdb re-derived calls from the PCR reads in MiXCR, one entry per CDR3 protein. The sample records about 98,000 distinct CDR3 sequences, approximately 6% being singletons. The sample consisted of PBMCs, mostly from graft donor cells, taken 60 days after TCRalphabeta/CD19-depleted stem cell transplant. The receptors come from a female patient aged 2 to 10 who had a stem cell transplant for Fanconi anemia, so the T cells may come from the graft donor.

This clonotype occurred many times. The chain couples TRBV24-1 to TRBJ2-2; D ambiguous. V lost 3 bases to trimming and J lost 0 bases, with 13 bases between them. Germline CDR1 and CDR2: KGHDR and SFDVKD. The CDR3 runs to 17 residues. In DNA form, the CDR3 reads TGTGCCACCAGTGATACCTCAGGACGGGCGAACACCGGGGAGCTGTTTTTT. Translated, it gives CATSDTSGRANTGELFF.

In its sample, this clonotype was seen many times. The chain links TRBV28 to TRBJ2-7; the D is unclear. V was cut by 6 bases and J by 2 bases, with 8 bases left in between. The CDR3 sequence is 12 residues long. CDR1 MDHEN and CDR2 SYDVKM come from the germline V gene. This chain's CDR3 is CASRLPPYEQYF. In DNA, the CDR3 is TGTGCCAGCAGATTACCCCCCTACGAGCAGTACTTC.

This clonotype was found many times. The chain combines TRBV11-2 with TRBJ2-6, with a weak D call TRBD2 (5 bases). Trimming pared 3 bases from V and 1 base from J, leaving 22 bases between. Germline V gives CDR1 SGHAT, CDR2 FQNNGV. The CDR3 length is 20 residues. CDR3 sequence: CASSLFLWTFRLSGANVLTF. The CDR3, as DNA: TGTGCCAGCAGCTTGTTCTTGTGGACTTTTCGGCTATCTGGGGCCAACGTCCTGACTTTC.

This clonotype has only a few counts. The chain joins TRBV5-1 to TRBJ1-2; D perhaps matches TRBD1 (6 bases). There are 13 residues in the CDR3. Germline V gene sequence: CDR1 SGHRS, CDR2 YFSETQ. V lost 2 bases and J 4 bases, leaving 9 bases between the germline ends. In DNA, the CDR3 is TGCGCCAGCAGCTTTGACAGGTTCTATGGCTACACCTTC. It is translated as CASSFDRFYGYTF.

This clonotype was seen a handful of times. The rearrangement links TRBV18 to TRBJ2-2; perhaps TRBD2 as D (5 bases). CDR1 KGHSH and CDR2 LQKENI come from the germline V gene. V lost 6 bases and J 1 base, leaving 9 bases between the germline ends. The CDR3 consists of 14 residues. The CDR3, as DNA: TGTGCCAGCTCCATAGGAGGGAACACCGGGGAGCTGTTTTTT. This codes for CASSIGGNTGELFF.

This clonotype was counted between two and nine times. The chain joins TRBV9 to TRBJ2-7; unclear D gene. The CDR3 is made up of 15 amino acids. Germline values: CDR1 SGDLS, CDR2 YYNGEE. Trimming removed 0 bases from V and 2 bases from J, with 12 bases in between. In DNA form, the CDR3 reads TGTGCCAGCAGCGTAGGGTCGGCAGGAACCTACGAGCAGTACTTC. It codes for CASSVGSAGTYEQYF.

This clonotype was observed at least ten times. V usage is TRBV14 and J usage is TRBJ2-1; 7 bases fit TRBD2. Germline trimming cut 0 bases from V and 5 bases from J; bases unmatched to any gene: 10. Germline V gives CDR1 SGHDN, CDR2 FVKESK. The CDR3 spans 17 residues. The CDR3 nucleotides are TGTGCCAGCAGCCAAGAATCCGCGGGGGTGGCGCACAATGAGCAGTTCTTC. Residues: CASSQESAGVAHNEQFF.

This clonotype turned up a few times. The chain employs TRBV5-1 and TRBJ2-5; maybe TRBD1 (6 bases). From germline, CDR1 is SGHRS and CDR2 YFSETQ. V lost 0 bases, J lost 1 base, and 10 bases lay in between. This CDR3 contains 15 residues. CDR3 region: CASSLAGHPQETQYF. DNA of the CDR3: TGCGCCAGCAGCTTGGCGGGACACCCCCAAGAGACCCAGTACTTC.

The genes are TRBV7-2 and TRBJ2-1; possible D gene TRBD2, 5 bases. Germline V CDR1 and CDR2: SGHTA, FQGNSA. V was clipped by 3 bases and J by 12 bases, with 6 bases between them. This CDR3 has 10 amino acids. The DNA of the CDR3 is TGTGCCAGCAGCTTCCGGGGGCAGTTCTTC. It specifies CASSFRGQFF.

V and J are TRBV18 and TRBJ2-5; D possibly corresponds to TRBD1 (5 bases). The germline gives CDR1 KGHSH, CDR2 LQKENI. This CDR3 has 15 residues. V gave up 6 bases and J gave up 5 bases, with 19 bases separating them. The chain's CDR3 is CASSTDTQGYETQYF. In nucleotides, the CDR3 is TGTGCCAGCTCGACCGATACCCAGGGATACGAGACCCAGTACTTC.

This clonotype was picked up a small number of times. The rearrangement links TRBV20-1 to TRBJ2-1; D possibly matches TRBD1 or TRBD2 (5 bases each). This CDR3 spans 12 amino acids. Germline V gives CDR1 DFQATT, CDR2 SNEGSKA (reference sequence). Trimming took 6 bases from V and 8 from J, leaving 14 bases between them. The CDR3 DNA follows: TGCAGTGCGGGGAGAGTAGGGGATGAGCAGTTCTTC. It encodes CSAGRVGDEQFF.

This clonotype was counted ten times or more. V and J are TRBV29-1 and TRBJ2-1; TRBD2 matches 9 bases. Germline CDR1 SQVTM, CDR2 ANQGSEA. CDR3 size: 16 residues. Trimming cost V 0 bases and J 4 bases; bases outside gene matches: 7. The CDR3 nucleotides are TGCAGCGTTGAAGATCTCGCGGGAGGGCCTTACAATGAGCAGTTCTTC. It yields the protein CSVEDLAGGPYNEQFF.

This clonotype occurred many times. The chain has TRBV15 and TRBJ2-5, with D possibly matching TRBD2 (5 bases). CDR3 length: 13 residues. V lost 5 bases, J lost 0 bases, and 7 bases lay in between. In germline, CDR1 is LNHNV, CDR2 YYDKDF (reference sequence). The CDR3 DNA reads as TGTGCCACCAGCGGGAGCTACCAAGAGACCCAGTACTTC. It specifies CATSGSYQETQYF.

This clonotype was detected ten times or more. This chain links TRBV7-3 with TRBJ1-1; weak D call: TRBD1 (5 bases). The CDR3 is 17 amino acids. CDR1 is SGHTA, CDR2 FQGTGA, per germline. Trimming removed 5 bases at V and 2 bases at J, with 21 bases between. CDR3 sequence (DNA): TGTGCCAGCAGCCCTGCCGGGTCCCGGGGGGGTAACACTGAAGCTTTCTTT. It translates to CASSPAGSRGGNTEAFF.

This clonotype was detected ten times or more. V and J are TRBV12-3 or TRBV12-4 and TRBJ2-1, with 8 bases matching TRBD2. This CDR3 comprises 15 residues. The ends lost 6 bases at V and 4 bases at J; junction bases unmatched: 8. The CDR3 loop reads CASSFFASGYNEQFF. DNA of the CDR3: TGTGCCAGCAGCTTCTTTGCTAGCGGGTACAATGAGCAGTTCTTC.

This clonotype showed up many times. This sequence joins TRBV12-3 or TRBV12-4 and TRBJ2-3; 8 nucleotides match TRBD2. Trimming took 5 bases from V and 3 from J; bases not matched to a gene: 10. The CDR3 runs to 16 residues. The CDR3 DNA reads as TGTGCCAGCAGTATCCGACCAGCGGGGGTGACAGATACGCAGTATTTT. Its protein is CASSIRPAGVTDTQYF.

The V call is TRBV20-1, the J call TRBJ2-3, with D perhaps TRBD1 (6 bases). Germline loops: CDR1 DFQATT, CDR2 SNEGSKA (reference sequence). The CDR3 contains 14 residues. With 2 bases removed from V and 3 bases from J, the gap between germline ends came to 12 bases. DNA for the CDR3: TGCAGTGCTAGAACCCCGGACAGTACAGATACGCAGTATTTT. It translates to CSARTPDSTDTQYF.

This clonotype was detected ten times or more. V gene TRBV29-1 combines with J gene TRBJ2-1; 12 bases agree with TRBD2. Germline CDR1 is SQVTM and CDR2 is ANQGSEA. Trimming took 0 bases from V and 8 from J; bases not matched to a gene: 8. The CDR3 runs 16 residues. The CDR3 bases are TGCAGCGTTGAAGATATGCTAGCGGGGGGGCTCTATGAGCAGTTCTTC. Amino acid sequence: CSVEDMLAGGLYEQFF.

At least ten counts were recorded for this clonotype. V and J are TRBV12-3 or TRBV12-4 and TRBJ2-2; 9 bases match TRBD1. J gave up 6 bases and V 6 bases, and 8 bases lay outside the gene matches. The length of the CDR3 is 15 residues. CDR3 DNA: TGTGCCAGCAGGATGAACAGGGGGCTGGCCGGGGAGCTGTTTTTT. Protein: CASRMNRGLAGELFF.

This clonotype has ten or more counts. The chain employs TRBV29-1 and TRBJ2-2; unclear D gene. V was cut by 4 bases and J by 1 base, with 4 bases left in between. The CDR3 spans 12 residues. Germline V lookup: CDR1 SQVTM, CDR2 ANQGSEA. CDR3 sequence: CSVAWNTGELFF. DNA of the CDR3: TGCAGCGTTGCGTGGAACACCGGGGAGCTGTTTTTT.

This clonotype was detected ten times or more. The rearrangement uses TRBV28 and TRBJ2-3, with D unresolved. The V end was cut by 3 bases, the J end by 7 bases, with 5 bases between. CDR3 length equals 11 residues. Germline V gene data show CDR1 as MDHEN and CDR2 as SYDVKM. The DNA of the CDR3 is TGTGCCAGCAGTTTCCACTATACGCAGTATTTT. Translated, it gives CASSFHYTQYF.

This clonotype was counted many times. J is TRBJ2-3 and V is TRBV28; 7 nucleotides line up with TRBD2. Trimming at V came to 7 bases and at J to 2 bases, leaving 6 bases not matched to a gene. Germline CDR1 reads MDHEN; CDR2 reads SYDVKM. CDR3 size: 14 residues. This CDR3 reads CASKARGVTDTQYF. The CDR3 DNA is TGTGCCAGCAAGGCCCGGGGGGTCACAGATACGCAGTATTTT.

The V and J genes are TRBV12-3 or TRBV12-4 and TRBJ2-7; D remains unclear. The CDR3 has 14 residues. V was pared by 7 bases and J by 5 bases, with 18 bases between. The CDR3 bases are TGTGCCAGCACTATTGCAGGTTCCGCCCACGAGCAGTACTTC. As protein: CASTIAGSAHEQYF.

This clonotype was found a few times. The CDR3 here is CASSSPWAGLGETQYF. The CDR3 bases are TGTGCCAGCAGCTCCCCTTGGGCAGGGCTGGGGGAGACCCAGTACTTC. The J gene is TRBJ2-5, the V gene TRBV5-6, with TRBD1 as a possible D gene (5 bases). The V end was cut by 3 bases, the J end by 5 bases, with 20 bases between. The germline V gene has CDR1 SGHDT and CDR2 YYEEEE. CDR3 size: 16 residues.

This clonotype occurred a few times. The chain is built from TRBV2 and TRBJ2-5; D not certain. Germline loops: CDR1 SNHLY, CDR2 FYNNEI. The length of the CDR3 is 15 residues. V lost 8 bases to trimming and J lost 4 bases, with 20 bases between them. CDR3 coding DNA: TGTGCCAGCCGAGCAGGCTCCAGGACCGGAGAGACCCAGTACTTC. It codes for CASRAGSRTGETQYF.

The table lists this clonotype with a few counts. The chain employs TRBV3-1 and TRBJ1-2; the match to TRBD1 covers 7 bases. Unmatched junction bases numbered 8, after V lost 0 bases and J lost 4 bases. Germline values: CDR1 LGHDT, CDR2 YNNKEL (reference sequence). The CDR3 runs to 16 residues. The CDR3 coding sequence is TGTGCCAGCAGCCAAGAAGGGGTGGGACAGTCCTATGGCTACACCTTC. This codes for CASSQEGVGQSYGYTF.

This clonotype was seen ten or more times. This chain uses TRBV5-1 with TRBJ2-4, with TRBD2 matching 10 bases. V shed 1 base and J 7 bases; nucleotides not matched to a gene: 2. Germline CDR1 is SGHRS and CDR2 is YFSETQ. This CDR3 is 14 amino acids long. The CDR3 region has the DNA TGCGCCAGCAGCTTGCCTAGCGGGAGTAACATTCAGTACTTC. It specifies CASSLPSGSNIQYF.

This clonotype has more than one count but fewer than ten. The chain links TRBV9 to TRBJ2-3, with D perhaps TRBD2 (6 bases). V was trimmed by 4 bases and J by 2 bases, leaving 14 bases between them. Germline V gene data show CDR1 as SGDLS and CDR2 as YYNGEE. The CDR3 has 15 residues. CDR3 DNA: TGTGCCAGCAGCCCACGGCCTAGCGACACAGATACGCAGTATTTT. Translated, it gives CASSPRPSDTDTQYF.

The chain joins TRBV6-5 to TRBJ2-7; D may be TRBD1 (6 bases). The germline V gene has CDR1 MNHEY and CDR2 SVGAGI. This CDR3 is 15 amino acids long. Trimming left V 2 bases short and J 4 bases short, with 15 bases between. CDR3 in DNA: TGTGCCAGCAGTTACACTCAGGGGTACCTATACGAGCAGTACTTC. It yields the protein CASSYTQGYLYEQYF.